A single sample is the source of the 17 T cell receptor beta chains below, sequenced in a study of blood T cell repertoires in COVID-19. Assay used: immunoSEQ multiplex PCR; TCRdb lists only in-frame clones, some missing. The data show around 96,000 clones, with over 90% seen just once and about 4.7% held by the top ten. Sequenced: peripheral blood. These receptors came from a human donor with active COVID-19. The donor label of this sample is uncertain.

The rearrangement uses TRBV9 and TRBJ2-5; the D gene is possibly TRBD1 (6 bases). There are 15 residues in the CDR3. The V and J ends lost 0 bases and 1 base respectively, with 10 bases between them. The germline CDR1 and CDR2 sequences are SGDLS and YYNGEE. As DNA, the CDR3 is TGTGCCAGCAGCGTAGGAGGGGGATCCCAAGAGACCCAGTACTTC. It encodes CASSVGGGSQETQYF.

This chain links TRBV29-1 with TRBJ2-7; 9 positions match TRBD1. The V and J ends lost 5 bases and 3 bases, in that order; junction bases with no gene match: 5. The germline gives CDR1 SQVTM, CDR2 ANQGSEA. The CDR3 length is 13 residues. The CDR3 loop is CSVRTGDGYEQYF. The CDR3 DNA sequence: TGCAGCGTTAGGACAGGGGACGGCTACGAGCAGTACTTC.

This sequence joins TRBV3-1 (or the pseudogene TRBV3-2) and TRBJ1-6; TRBD1 might be the D (6 bases). Deletions cut 2 bases from V and 7 bases from J, with 9 bases between. CDR3 size: 14 residues. The germline CDR1 and CDR2 sequences are LGHDT and YNNKEL (reference sequence). The CDR3 region is CASSQTGNNSPLHF. In nucleotides, the CDR3 is TGTGCCAGCAGCCAAACAGGGAACAATTCACCCCTCCACTTT.

This sequence joins TRBV5-1 and TRBJ2-3, with 9 bases lining up with TRBD1. This CDR3 is 14 amino acids long. The V segment lost 4 bases and the J segment 11 bases; nucleotides outside the gene matches: 11. Germline lookup yields CDR1 SGHRS and CDR2 YFSETQ. As DNA, the CDR3 is TGCGCCAGCAGCCTATCCGGGGGACAGGGTGGGCAGTATTTT. Its protein is CASSLSGGQGGQYF.

The chain uses TRBV12-3 or TRBV12-4 and TRBJ1-1; D remains unclear. This CDR3 contains 13 residues. The V end was cut by 7 bases, the J end by 0 bases, with 9 bases between. CDR3 DNA: TGTGCCAGCACCTCCTCGGTGAACACTGAAGCTTTCTTT. This translates into CASTSSVNTEAFF.

V gene TRBV5-1 combines with J gene TRBJ1-2; 11 bases align to TRBD1. Germline V gives CDR1 SGHRS, CDR2 YFSETQ. The trim removed 5 bases at V and 3 bases at J, leaving 3 bases unmatched. The CDR3 consists of 14 residues. CDR3 sequence: CASSMGQGDYGYTF. The CDR3 DNA sequence: TGCGCCAGCAGTATGGGACAGGGGGACTATGGCTACACCTTC. Filled out from reference TRBV5-1 and TRBJ1-2, the complete variable domain reads KAGVTQTPRYLIKTRGQQVTLSCSPISGHRSVSWYQQTPGQGLQFLFEYFSETQRNKGNFPGRFSGRQFSNSRSEMNVSTLELGDSALYLCASSMGQGDYGYTFGSGTRLTVV.

The chain employs TRBV27 and TRBJ2-2, with no clear D. CDR3 length: 15 residues. The V gene lost 0 bases and the J gene lost 5 bases, with 10 bases spanning the gap. Germline CDR1 is MNHEY and CDR2 is SMNVEV (reference sequence). CDR3 sequence (DNA): TGTGCCAGCAGTTTATCCACCTCAGGAACCGGGGAGCTGTTTTTT. Translating it yields CASSLSTSGTGELFF.

The chain recombines TRBV7-9 with TRBJ2-7, with TRBD2 identical over 14 bases. V was pared by 5 bases and J by 7 bases, with 7 bases of the junction left unmatched. CDR3 length equals 15 residues. Germline V gene data show CDR1 as SEHNR and CDR2 as FQNEAQ (reference sequence). The CDR3 here is CASSIGLAGGEEQYF. DNA for the CDR3: TGTGCCAGCAGCATTGGACTAGCGGGAGGAGAAGAGCAGTACTTC.

J is TRBJ2-1 and V is TRBV19; D may be TRBD2 (6 bases). Germline CDR1 LNHDA, CDR2 SQIVND (reference sequence). The ends were cut back, 4 bases at V and 5 bases at J, with 15 bases in the middle. The CDR3 is made up of 15 amino acids. CDR3 in DNA: TGTGCCAGTAGTAAGACTAGTGACCTCCACAATGAGCAGTTCTTC. Amino acids: CASSKTSDLHNEQFF.

The genes are TRBV6-1 and TRBJ2-7, with 8 nucleotides matching TRBD1. The CDR3 consists of 16 residues. CDR1 is MNHNS, CDR2 SASEGT, per germline. Trimming removed 0 bases from V and 4 bases from J; junction bases left unmatched: 8. The CDR3 region is CASSEARTGLGYEQYF. The DNA for the CDR3 is TGTGCCAGCAGTGAAGCAAGGACAGGGCTGGGGTACGAGCAGTACTTC.

The chain uses TRBV7-9 and TRBJ2-3, with D possibly being TRBD2 (5 bases). Germline CDR1 SEHNR, CDR2 FQNEAQ (reference sequence). CDR3 length: 15 residues. V was clipped by 0 bases and J by 6 bases, with 13 bases between them. Here the CDR3 reads CASSLAGESSDTQYF. The CDR3 DNA is TGTGCCAGCAGCTTAGCGGGAGAGTCCTCGGATACGCAGTATTTT.

The chain links TRBV2 to TRBJ1-1; D unclear. This CDR3 has 15 residues. Germline V gene lookup returns CDR1 SNHLY and CDR2 FYNNEI. V shed 2 bases and J shed 0 bases, with 10 bases lying between them. In nucleotides, the CDR3 is TGTGCCAGCAGTGAACTAGGCGCGATGAACACTGAAGCTTTCTTT. Translated: CASSELGAMNTEAFF.

The genes are TRBV5-1 and TRBJ2-2; 7 bases agree with TRBD1. The V gene end was trimmed by 9 bases and the J gene end by 1 base; junction bases not matched to a gene: 12. CDR1 is SGHRS, CDR2 YFSETQ, per germline. The CDR3 contains 16 residues. The CDR3: CATKSDRRRNTGELFF. CDR3 DNA: TGCGCCACCAAGTCGGACAGGAGACGGAACACCGGGGAGCTGTTTTTT.

This sequence joins TRBV12-5 and TRBJ2-7, with TRBD1 matching over 8 bases. The ends lost 6 bases at V and 2 bases at J; junction bases unmatched: 3. Per germline, CDR1 LGHNT and CDR2 FRNRAP. The CDR3 length is 13 residues. CDR3 nucleotides: TGTGCTAGTGGGGAGGACAGGGCCTACGAGCAGTACTTC. Translated: CASGEDRAYEQYF.

In its sample, this clone was seen once. Here the CDR3 reads CASSLGLAGGSNYEQYF. CDR3 coding DNA: TGTGCCAGCAGCTTGGGTCTAGCGGGGGGTTCCAATTACGAGCAGTACTTC. The genes are TRBV5-5 and TRBJ2-7; 11 nucleotides line up with TRBD2. The ends lost 0 bases at V and 4 bases at J; junction bases unmatched: 9. The CDR3 length is 17 residues. Per germline, CDR1 SGHKS and CDR2 YYEKEE (reference sequence).

The chain joins TRBV7-2 to TRBJ1-2; a weak D match, TRBD1 (6 bases). Germline CDR1 reads SGHTA; CDR2 reads FQGNSA. With 1 base removed from V and 1 base from J, the gap between germline ends came to 10 bases. The CDR3 runs to 15 residues. The CDR3 DNA is TGTGCCAGCAGCTTAGACGCAGGGGATAACTATGGCTACACCTTC. Its protein is CASSLDAGDNYGYTF.

The chain joins TRBV4-2 to TRBJ1-4, with TRBD1 matching 10 bases. The germline gives CDR1 LGHNA, CDR2 YNFKEQ. The CDR3 consists of 16 residues. J gave up 7 bases and V 6 bases, and 11 bases lay outside the gene matches. The CDR3 loop reads CASSRPRTGGLEKLFF. Here the CDR3 DNA reads TGTGCCAGCAGTCGCCCCCGGACAGGGGGGCTTGAAAAACTGTTTTTT.